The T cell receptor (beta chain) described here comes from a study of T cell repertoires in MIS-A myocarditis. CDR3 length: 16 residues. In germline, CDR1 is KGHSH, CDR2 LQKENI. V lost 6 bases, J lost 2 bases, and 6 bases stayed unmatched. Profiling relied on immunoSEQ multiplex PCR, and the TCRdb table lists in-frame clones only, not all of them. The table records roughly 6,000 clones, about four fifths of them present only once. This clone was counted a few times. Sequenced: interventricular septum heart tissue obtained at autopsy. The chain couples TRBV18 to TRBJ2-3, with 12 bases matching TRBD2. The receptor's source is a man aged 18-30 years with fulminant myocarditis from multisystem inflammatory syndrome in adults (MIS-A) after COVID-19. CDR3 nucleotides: TGTGCCAGCTCGCGACTAGCGGGGGACCTCACAGATACGCAGTATTTT. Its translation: CASSRLAGDLTDTQYF. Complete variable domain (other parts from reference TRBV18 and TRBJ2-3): NAGVMQNPRHLVRRRGQEARLRCSPMKGHSHVYWYRQLPEEGLKFMVYLQKENIIDESGMPKERFSAEFPKEGPSILRIQQVVRGDSAAYFCASSRLAGDLTDTQYFGPGTRLTVL.